The 2 T cell receptor beta chains given below trace back to one sample, sequenced in a study of lymphopenia after photon versus proton radiotherapy. Sequencing was performed with immunoSEQ multiplex PCR; in TCRdb, only in-frame clones are kept and a portion is missing. The sample lists about 50,000 clones, approximately 92% occurring once. The source material was peripheral blood, sampled from a patient treated with photon-based radiotherapy. The receptors derive from a woman between 35 and 50 years old with cholangiocarcinoma.

The genes are TRBV30 and TRBJ1-4; D is ambiguous. This CDR3 has 13 amino acids. Between the trimmed V and J ends, which lost 3 bases and 8 bases, there was a span of 13 bases. Germline V CDR1 and CDR2: GTSNPN, SVGIG (reference sequence). CDR3 protein: CAWSGRVGEKLFF. The CDR3 DNA reads TGTGCCTGGAGCGGTAGGGTAGGAGAAAAACTGTTTTTT.

The V and J genes are TRBV7-3 and TRBJ1-6; D unresolved. V lost 3 bases, J lost 7 bases, and 13 bases lay in between. Looked up from germline, CDR1 is SGHTA and CDR2 is FQGTGA. The CDR3 length is 15 residues. The CDR3 coding sequence is TGTGCCAGCAGCTTTGGACCCACCGACAATTCACCCCTCCACTTT. It is translated as CASSFGPTDNSPLHF.